The clone carrying this T cell receptor (beta chain) was seen a few times. V was pared by 9 bases and J by 2 bases, with 3 bases of the junction left unmatched. This CDR3 comprises 12 residues. The data stem from a study of blood T cells in healthy people across ages. Next came a second PCR, run for about 7 to 11 cycles, which used a sample-barcoded 5' primer along with a J-beta primer mix. TCRdb recomputed calls from the 5' RACE reads with MiXCR, one row per CDR3 protein. The data hold about 620,000 distinct CDR3 sequences, with roughly 21% observed a single time. Caucasian individuals from Russia who were healthy and aged about 6 to 95 acted as donors. Each sample had at least 6.5 million PBMCs isolated. Total RNA was isolated from each sample in quantities of at least 6 micrograms.

The sequencing input was blood. This clonotype was obtained from a man between 70 and 80 years old in good health. This chain connects TRBV12-3 or TRBV12-4 to TRBJ2-7; TRBD1 agrees at 8 bases. In DNA form, the CDR3 reads TGTGCCAGTATGGACAGGGCCTACGAGCAGTACTTC. Protein product: CASMDRAYEQYF.